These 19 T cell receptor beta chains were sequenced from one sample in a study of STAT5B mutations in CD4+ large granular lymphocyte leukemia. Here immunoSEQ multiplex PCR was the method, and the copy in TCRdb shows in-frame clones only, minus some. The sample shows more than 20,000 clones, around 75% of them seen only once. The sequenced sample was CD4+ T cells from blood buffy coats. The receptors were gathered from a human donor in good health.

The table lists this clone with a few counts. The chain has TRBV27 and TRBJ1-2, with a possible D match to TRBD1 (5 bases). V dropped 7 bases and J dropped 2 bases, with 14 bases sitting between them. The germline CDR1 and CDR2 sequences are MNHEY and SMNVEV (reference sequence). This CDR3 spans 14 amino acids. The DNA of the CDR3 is TGTGCCAGCACCGCCGGGACCGCCAACTATGGCTACACCTTC. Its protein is CASTAGTANYGYTF.

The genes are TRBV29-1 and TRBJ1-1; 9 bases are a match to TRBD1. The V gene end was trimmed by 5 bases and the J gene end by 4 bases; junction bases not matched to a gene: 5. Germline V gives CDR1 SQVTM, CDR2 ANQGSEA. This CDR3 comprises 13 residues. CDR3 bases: TGCAGCGTTATACAGGGGGCGGGCACTGAAGCTTTCTTT. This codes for CSVIQGAGTEAFF.

CDR3 in amino acids: CASSPERGLPSHTQYF. The CDR3, as DNA: TGTGCCAGCTCACCGGAAAGGGGGCTACCATCACATACGCAGTATTTT. V usage is TRBV18 and J usage is TRBJ2-3; 7 bases are shared with TRBD1. CDR1 is KGHSH and CDR2 is LQKENI in the germline V gene. The length of the CDR3 is 16 residues. After removal of 3 bases from V and 7 bases from J, the junction contained 13 bases not matched to a gene.

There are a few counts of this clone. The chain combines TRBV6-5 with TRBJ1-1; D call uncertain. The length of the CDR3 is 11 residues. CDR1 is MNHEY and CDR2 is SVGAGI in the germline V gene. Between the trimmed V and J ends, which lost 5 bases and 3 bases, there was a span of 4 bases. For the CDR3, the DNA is TGTGCCAGCAGTAGTCACACTGAAGCTTTCTTT. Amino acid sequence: CASSSHTEAFF.

Written as DNA, the CDR3 is TGTGCCAGCAGTTTACGCCCCCCCAAGGGTACAACTAATGAAAAACTGTTTTTT. It encodes CASSLRPPKGTTNEKLFF. The V gene is TRBV27, the J gene TRBJ1-4; no clear D gene. Trimming took 2 bases from V and 0 from J, leaving 16 bases between them. The CDR3 covers 18 residues. From germline, CDR1 is MNHEY and CDR2 SMNVEV (reference sequence).

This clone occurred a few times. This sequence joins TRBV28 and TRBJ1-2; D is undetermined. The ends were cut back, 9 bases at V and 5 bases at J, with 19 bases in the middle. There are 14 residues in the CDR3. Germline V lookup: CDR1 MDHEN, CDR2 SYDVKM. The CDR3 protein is CASLSPGTWYGYTF. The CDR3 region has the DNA TGTGCCAGTTTGAGCCCGGGCACCTGGTATGGCTACACCTTC.

Written as DNA, the CDR3 is TGCGCCAGCAGCTTGGAGGGTTCCTCCTACGAGCAGTACTTC. Its protein product is CASSLEGSSYEQYF. The rearrangement links TRBV5-1 to TRBJ2-7; D gene uncertain. The CDR3 sequence is 14 residues long. V was clipped by 0 bases and J by 0 bases, with 7 bases between them. Germline-derived CDR1 and CDR2 are SGHRS and YFSETQ. The full variable domain, in which reference TRBV5-1 and TRBJ2-7 provide the parts outside the CDR3, is KAGVTQTPRYLIKTRGQQVTLSCSPISGHRSVSWYQQTPGQGLQFLFEYFSETQRNKGNFPGRFSGRQFSNSRSEMNVSTLELGDSALYLCASSLEGSSYEQYFGPGTRLTVT.

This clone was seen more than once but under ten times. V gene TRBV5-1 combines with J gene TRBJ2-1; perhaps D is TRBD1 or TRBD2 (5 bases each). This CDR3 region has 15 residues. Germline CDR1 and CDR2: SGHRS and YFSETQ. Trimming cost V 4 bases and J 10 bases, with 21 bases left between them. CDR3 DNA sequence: TGCGCCAGCAGCGTCACCGGGACCGCGGTAAGAGAGCAGTTCTTC. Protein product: CASSVTGTAVREQFF.

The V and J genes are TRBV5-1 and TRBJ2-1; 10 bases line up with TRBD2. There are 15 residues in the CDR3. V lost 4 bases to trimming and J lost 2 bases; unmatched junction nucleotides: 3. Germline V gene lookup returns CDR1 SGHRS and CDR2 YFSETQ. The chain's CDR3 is CASSASGGAYNEQFF. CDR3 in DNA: TGCGCCAGCAGCGCTAGCGGGGGAGCCTACAATGAGCAGTTCTTC. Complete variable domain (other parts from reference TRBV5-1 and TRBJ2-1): KAGVTQTPRYLIKTRGQQVTLSCSPISGHRSVSWYQQTPGQGLQFLFEYFSETQRNKGNFPGRFSGRQFSNSRSEMNVSTLELGDSALYLCASSASGGAYNEQFFGPGTRLTVL.

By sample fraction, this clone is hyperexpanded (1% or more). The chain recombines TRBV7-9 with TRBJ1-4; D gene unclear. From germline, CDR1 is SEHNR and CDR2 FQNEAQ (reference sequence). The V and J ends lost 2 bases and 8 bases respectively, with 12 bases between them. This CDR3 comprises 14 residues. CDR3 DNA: TGTGCCAGCAGCTTACGGAGGGAGGACGAAAAACTGTTTTTT. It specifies CASSLRREDEKLFF.

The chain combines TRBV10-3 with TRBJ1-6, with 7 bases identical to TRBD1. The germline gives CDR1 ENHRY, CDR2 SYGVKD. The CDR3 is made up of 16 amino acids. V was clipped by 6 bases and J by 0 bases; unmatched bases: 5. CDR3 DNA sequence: TGTGCCATCAGCCAACCAGGGGGCTCCTATAATTCACCCCTCCACTTT. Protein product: CAISQPGGSYNSPLHF.

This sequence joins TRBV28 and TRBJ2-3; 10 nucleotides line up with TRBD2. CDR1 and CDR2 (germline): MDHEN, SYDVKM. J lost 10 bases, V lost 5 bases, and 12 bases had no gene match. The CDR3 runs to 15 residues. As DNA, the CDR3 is TGTGCCAGCAGTCGGACTAGCGGAGCGTCGGAGGCGCAGTATTTT. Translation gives CASSRTSGASEAQYF. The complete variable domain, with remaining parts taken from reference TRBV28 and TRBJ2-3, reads DVKVTQSSRYLVKRTGEKVFLECVQDMDHENMFWYRQDPGLGLRLIYFSYDVKMKEKGDIPEGYSVSREKKERFSLILESASTNQTSMYLCASSRTSGASEAQYFGPGTRLTVL.

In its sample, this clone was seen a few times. CDR3 sequence reads: CASSHSRGNEQYF. The CDR3 nucleotides read TGTGCCAGCAGCCATTCCAGGGGGAACGAGCAGTACTTC. The chain combines TRBV11-3 with TRBJ2-7, with 7 nucleotides matching TRBD1. Losses at the gene ends were 5 bases for V and 5 bases for J; bases not matched to a gene: 6. There are 13 residues in the CDR3. CDR1 and CDR2 (germline): SGHNT, YENEEA.

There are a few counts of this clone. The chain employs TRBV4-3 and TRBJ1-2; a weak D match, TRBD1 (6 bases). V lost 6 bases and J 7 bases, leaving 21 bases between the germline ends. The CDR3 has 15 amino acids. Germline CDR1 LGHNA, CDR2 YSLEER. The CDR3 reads CASSPRLGGAFGYTF. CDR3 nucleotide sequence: TGCGCCAGCAGTCCTCGGTTGGGGGGGGCGTTTGGCTACACCTTC.

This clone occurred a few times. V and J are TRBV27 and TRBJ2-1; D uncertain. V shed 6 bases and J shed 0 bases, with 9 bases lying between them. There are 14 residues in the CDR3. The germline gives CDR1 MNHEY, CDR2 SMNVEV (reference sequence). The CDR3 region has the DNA TGTGCCAGCAGAAGCCCGAGCTCCTACAATGAGCAGTTCTTC. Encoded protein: CASRSPSSYNEQFF.

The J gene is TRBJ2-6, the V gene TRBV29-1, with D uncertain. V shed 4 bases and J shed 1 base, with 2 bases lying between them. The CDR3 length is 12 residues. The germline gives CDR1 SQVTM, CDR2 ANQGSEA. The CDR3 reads CSVGSGANVLTF. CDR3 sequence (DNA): TGCAGCGTTGGGTCTGGGGCCAACGTCCTGACTTTC.

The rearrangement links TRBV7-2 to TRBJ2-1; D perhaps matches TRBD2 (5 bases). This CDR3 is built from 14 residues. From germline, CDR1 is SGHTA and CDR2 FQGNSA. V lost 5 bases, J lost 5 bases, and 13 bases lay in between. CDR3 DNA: TGTGCCAGCAGCCCTACGGGGTTGGACAATGAGCAGTTCTTC. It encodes CASSPTGLDNEQFF.

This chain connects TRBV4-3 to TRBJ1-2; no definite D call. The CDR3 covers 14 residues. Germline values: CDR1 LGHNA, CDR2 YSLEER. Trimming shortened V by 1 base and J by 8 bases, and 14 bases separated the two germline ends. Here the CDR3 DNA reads TGCGCCAGCAGCCAAGTTGATGGAGAAGGCGGCTACACCTTC. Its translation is CASSQVDGEGGYTF.

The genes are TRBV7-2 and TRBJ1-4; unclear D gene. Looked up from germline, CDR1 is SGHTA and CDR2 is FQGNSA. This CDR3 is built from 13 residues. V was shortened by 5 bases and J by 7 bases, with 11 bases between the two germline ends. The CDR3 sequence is CASSPRNSEKLFF. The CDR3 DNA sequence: TGTGCCAGCAGCCCGCGTAATAGTGAAAAACTGTTTTTT. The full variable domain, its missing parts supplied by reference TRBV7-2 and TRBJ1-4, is GAGVSQSPSNKVTEKGKDVELRCDPISGHTALYWYRQSLGQGLEFLIYFQGNSAPDKSGLPSDRFSAERTGGSVSTLTIQRTQQEDSAVYLCASSPRNSEKLFFGSGTQLSVL.